This T cell receptor (beta chain) was obtained from a study of cytomegalovirus exposure and HLA in healthy donors. Notes on the study in general: As a later analysis revealed, the rate of TCR association differed by HLA locus, with DRB1 most and HLA-C fewest. Using the classifier, cytomegalovirus status was reportedly diagnosed with high specificity and sensitivity. TCR beta chains numbering more than 150 were designated cytomegalovirus-associated.

This PCR relied on a set of 60 Vbeta primers and 13 Jbeta primers. Using immunoSEQ multiplex PCR, the repertoire was profiled, and TCRdb retains in-frame clones only, with some absent. The sample lists more than 95,000 clones; 9.5% to 13% were seen once. Concerning this clone itself: Its antigen is not known.

V was clipped by 7 bases and J by 2 bases; unmatched bases: 5. The V gene's germline CDR1 is MNHNS and CDR2 SASEGT. The CDR3 spans 13 residues. This receptor was obtained from a man between 35 and 55 years old in good health and CMV-seropositive. Sample: PBMCs. The chain combines TRBV6-1 with TRBJ2-7, with 7 bases lining up with TRBD1. The CDR3 nucleotides read TGTGCCAGCAACCCCGGGACAGCCTACGAGCAGTACTTC. Translated, it gives CASNPGTAYEQYF.